A selection of T cell receptor beta chains follows, all from one sample in a study of T cells after yellow fever vaccination. TCRdb itself ran the 5' RACE reads through MiXCR, one entry per CDR3 protein. The data contain 400,000 or so distinct CDR3 sequences, over 5% of them singletons. Sequenced material: PBMCs, taken 5 days after the yellow fever booster vaccination. Source of these receptors: a man aged 25-40 years who received the YFV17D yellow fever vaccine. Each CDR3 is given with its conserved first and last residue. Each record gives: D gene, clone size, J gene, V gene, CDR3 DNA, CDR3 protein. The D gene is left open where the match is weak. The size of a clone is reported for some rows only, either as once, few or many, or as a class for expanded clones.

D gene: -
clone size: many
J gene: TRBJ1-4
V gene: TRBV5-5
CDR3 DNA: TGTGCCAGCAGCTTAACCCCGTACTTGCAGACAGCTGAAAAACTGTTTTTT
CDR3 protein: CASSLTPYLQTAEKLFF

D gene: -
clone size: few
J gene: TRBJ2-1
V gene: TRBV20-1
CDR3 DNA: TGCAGTGCTAGAGTTAGAGTCGATGAGCAGTTCTTC
CDR3 protein: CSARVRVDEQFF

D gene: TRBD1
clone size: -
J gene: TRBJ2-3
V gene: TRBV20-1
CDR3 DNA: TGCAGTGCTAGACGCGGACAGGGGTCAGATACGCAGTATTTT
CDR3 protein: CSARRGQGSDTQYF

D gene: -
clone size: -
J gene: TRBJ2-2
V gene: TRBV11-2
CDR3 DNA: TGTGCCAGCAGCCCGAGGACTGCCCGCGGCACCGGGGAGCTGTTTTTT
CDR3 protein: CASSPRTARGTGELFF

D gene: -
clone size: -
J gene: TRBJ2-3
V gene: TRBV3-1
CDR3 DNA: TGTGCCAGCAGCCAAGATGGTGCCAGAGATACGCAGTATTTT
CDR3 protein: CASSQDGARDTQYF

D gene: -
clone size: few
J gene: TRBJ2-1
V gene: TRBV20-1
CDR3 DNA: TGCAGTGCTAGAGTACCTCGCGACGTCAATGAGCAGTTCTTC
CDR3 protein: CSARVPRDVNEQFF

D gene: -
clone size: few
J gene: TRBJ2-2
V gene: TRBV29-1
CDR3 DNA: TGCAGCGTCTTAGCTTCCGGGACCGGGGAGCTGTTTTTT
CDR3 protein: CSVLASGTGELFF

D gene: -
clone size: few
J gene: TRBJ2-3
V gene: TRBV19
CDR3 DNA: TGTGCCAGTAGCCCCCTCAGAGGCCCTACCCCGTGGACGCAGTATTTT
CDR3 protein: CASSPLRGPTPWTQYF

D gene: -
clone size: many
J gene: TRBJ1-2
V gene: TRBV3-1
CDR3 DNA: TGTGCCAGCAGCCAAGGTTCGGCTGGCTACACCTTC
CDR3 protein: CASSQGSAGYTF

D gene: -
clone size: few
J gene: TRBJ2-7
V gene: TRBV7-8
CDR3 DNA: TGTGCCAGCAGCTTAGCGCGAGCTAGCTCCTACGAGCAGTACTTC
CDR3 protein: CASSLARASSYEQYF

D gene: -
clone size: -
J gene: TRBJ2-1
V gene: TRBV5-5
CDR3 DNA: TGTGCCAGCAGCTGGCAAGGGACGCCCTCCTACAATGAGCAGTTCTTC
CDR3 protein: CASSWQGTPSYNEQFF

D gene: -
clone size: many
J gene: TRBJ2-4
V gene: TRBV9
CDR3 DNA: TGTGCCAGCAGCGTGTCCGCCGGGACAAGAAACATTCAGTACTTC
CDR3 protein: CASSVSAGTRNIQYF

D gene: -
clone size: many
J gene: TRBJ2-1
V gene: TRBV4-3
CDR3 DNA: TGCGCCAGCAGCCCAATGAACTACAATGAGCAGTTCTTC
CDR3 protein: CASSPMNYNEQFF

D gene: -
clone size: -
J gene: TRBJ2-7
V gene: TRBV19
CDR3 DNA: TGTGCCAGTAGTGGGTCGCAGGGGCAGGCCCGGAGCTCCTACGAGCAGTACTTC
CDR3 protein: CASSGSQGQARSSYEQYF

D gene: TRBD2
clone size: few
J gene: TRBJ2-5
V gene: TRBV23-1
CDR3 DNA: TGCGCCAGCCACCCATTTGGGGAACGGACTAGCGGGAGAGGAGGCCAGTACTTC
CDR3 protein: CASHPFGERTSGRGGQYF

D gene: -
clone size: -
J gene: TRBJ1-3
V gene: TRBV16
CDR3 DNA: TGTGCCAGCAGCCAATCATCAGGACTCTCTGGAAACACCATATATTTT
CDR3 protein: CASSQSSGLSGNTIYF

D gene: -
clone size: many
J gene: TRBJ1-5
V gene: TRBV10-1
CDR3 DNA: TGCGCCAGCAGTGAGTCCTGGAGGAAGCCCCAGCATTTT
CDR3 protein: CASSESWRKPQHF

D gene: -
clone size: many
J gene: TRBJ1-1
V gene: TRBV29-1
CDR3 DNA: TGCAGCGTTATACGGGACATGAACACTGAAGCTTTCTTT
CDR3 protein: CSVIRDMNTEAFF

D gene: -
clone size: -
J gene: TRBJ2-3
V gene: TRBV2
CDR3 DNA: TGTGCCCTCAGTTTCGTCCCTACGCAGCGGTGGGGCACAGATACGCAGTATTTT
CDR3 protein: CALSFVPTQRWGTDTQYF

D gene: TRBD2
clone size: -
J gene: TRBJ2-1
V gene: TRBV7-2
CDR3 DNA: TGTGCCAGCAGCACCTGGGGGGGAGGCTACAATGAGCAGTTCTTC
CDR3 protein: CASSTWGGGYNEQFF

D gene: -
clone size: few
J gene: TRBJ1-6
V gene: TRBV30
CDR3 DNA: TGTGCCTGGAGCACGGGGCCCAATTCACCCCTCCACTTT
CDR3 protein: CAWSTGPNSPLHF

D gene: -
clone size: few
J gene: TRBJ2-2
V gene: TRBV5-4
CDR3 DNA: TGTGCCAGCAGCTTCGGTCCTGACGGGGAGCTGTTTTTT
CDR3 protein: CASSFGPDGELFF

D gene: TRBD1
clone size: few
J gene: TRBJ1-1
V gene: TRBV4-3
CDR3 DNA: TGCGCCAGCAGCCAGGAAAACAGGGGCCTGGGACGGAACACTGAAGCTTTCTTT
CDR3 protein: CASSQENRGLGRNTEAFF

D gene: -
clone size: many
J gene: TRBJ2-1
V gene: TRBV9
CDR3 DNA: TGTGCCAGCAGCTCGGGACCACACAATGAGCAGTTCTTC
CDR3 protein: CASSSGPHNEQFF

D gene: -
clone size: few
J gene: TRBJ2-2
V gene: TRBV19
CDR3 DNA: TGTGCCAGTAGACCCGGGAGCGGCCGGCCCGGGGAGCTGTTTTTT
CDR3 protein: CASRPGSGRPGELFF

D gene: -
clone size: -
J gene: TRBJ2-2
V gene: TRBV7-2
CDR3 DNA: TGTGCCAGCACCTTTCGGGGCGGAGCTCCCGGGGAGCTGTTTTTT
CDR3 protein: CASTFRGGAPGELFF

D gene: -
clone size: many
J gene: TRBJ2-7
V gene: TRBV20-1
CDR3 DNA: TGCAGTGCTAGAGAGGGGTCCTCGGGAACCTACGAGCAGTACTTC
CDR3 protein: CSAREGSSGTYEQYF

D gene: -
clone size: few
J gene: TRBJ2-3
V gene: TRBV12-3/TRBV12-4
CDR3 DNA: TGTGCCAGCAGTTCCCTCCGAAGCAGTGGGGATACGCAGTATTTT
CDR3 protein: CASSSLRSSGDTQYF